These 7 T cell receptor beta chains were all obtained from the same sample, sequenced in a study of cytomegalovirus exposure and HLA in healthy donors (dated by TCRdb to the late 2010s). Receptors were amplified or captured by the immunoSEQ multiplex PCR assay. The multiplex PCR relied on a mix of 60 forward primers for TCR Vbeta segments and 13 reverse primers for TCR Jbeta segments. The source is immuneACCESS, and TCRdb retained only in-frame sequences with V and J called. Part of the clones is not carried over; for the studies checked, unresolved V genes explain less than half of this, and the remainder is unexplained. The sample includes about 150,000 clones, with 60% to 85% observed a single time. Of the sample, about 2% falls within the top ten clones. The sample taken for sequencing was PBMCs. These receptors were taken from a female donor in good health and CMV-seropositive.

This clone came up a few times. CDR3 in amino acids: CASSLGVGVPEAFF. For the CDR3, the DNA is TGTGCCAGCAGCTTAGGAGTAGGGGTGCCTGAAGCTTTCTTT. The V gene is TRBV7-2, the J gene TRBJ1-1; D is perhaps TRBD1 (5 bases). The ends were cut back, 1 base at V and 6 bases at J, with 12 bases in the middle. This CDR3 is built from 14 residues. CDR1 is SGHTA, CDR2 FQGNSA, per germline.

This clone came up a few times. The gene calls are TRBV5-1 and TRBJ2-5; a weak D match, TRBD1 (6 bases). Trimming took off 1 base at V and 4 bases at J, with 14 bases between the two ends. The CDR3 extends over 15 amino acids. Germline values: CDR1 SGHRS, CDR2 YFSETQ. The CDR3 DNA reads TGCGCCAGCAGCTTGACAGGGAGTGATAGAGAGACCCAGTACTTC. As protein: CASSLTGSDRETQYF.

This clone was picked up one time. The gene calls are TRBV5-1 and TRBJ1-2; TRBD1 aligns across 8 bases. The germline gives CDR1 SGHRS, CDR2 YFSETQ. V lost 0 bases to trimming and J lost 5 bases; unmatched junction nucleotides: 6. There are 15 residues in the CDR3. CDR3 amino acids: CASSLDNRGNYGYTF. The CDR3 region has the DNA TGCGCCAGCAGCTTGGATAACAGGGGGAATTATGGCTACACCTTC. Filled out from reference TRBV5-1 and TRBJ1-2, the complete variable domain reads KAGVTQTPRYLIKTRGQQVTLSCSPISGHRSVSWYQQTPGQGLQFLFEYFSETQRNKGNFPGRFSGRQFSNSRSEMNVSTLELGDSALYLCASSLDNRGNYGYTFGSGTRLTVV.

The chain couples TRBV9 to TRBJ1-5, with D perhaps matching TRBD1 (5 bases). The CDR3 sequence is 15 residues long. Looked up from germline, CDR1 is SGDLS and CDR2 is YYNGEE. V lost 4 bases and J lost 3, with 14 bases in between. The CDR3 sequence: CASSIGGGDNQPQHF. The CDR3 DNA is TGTGCCAGCAGCATAGGTGGGGGGGACAATCAGCCCCAGCATTTT.

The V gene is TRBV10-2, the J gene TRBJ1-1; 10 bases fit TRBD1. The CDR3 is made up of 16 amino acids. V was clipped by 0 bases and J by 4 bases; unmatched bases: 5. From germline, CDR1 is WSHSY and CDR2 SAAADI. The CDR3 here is CASSESGQGSGTEAFF. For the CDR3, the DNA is TGCGCCAGCAGTGAGTCGGGACAGGGGAGCGGCACTGAAGCTTTCTTT.

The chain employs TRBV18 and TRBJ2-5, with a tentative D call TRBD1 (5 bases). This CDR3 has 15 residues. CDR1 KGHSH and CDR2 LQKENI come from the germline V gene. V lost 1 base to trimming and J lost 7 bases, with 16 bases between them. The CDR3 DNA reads TGTGCCAGCTCACCACACCGGGCCAGTCAGGGGACCCAGTACTTC. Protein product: CASSPHRASQGTQYF.

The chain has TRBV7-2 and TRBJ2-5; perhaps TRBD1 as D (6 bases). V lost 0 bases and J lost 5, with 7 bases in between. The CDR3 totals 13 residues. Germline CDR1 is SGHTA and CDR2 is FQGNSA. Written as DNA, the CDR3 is TGTGCCAGCAGCTTAGCGGGACACGAGACCCAGTACTTC. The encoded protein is CASSLAGHETQYF.